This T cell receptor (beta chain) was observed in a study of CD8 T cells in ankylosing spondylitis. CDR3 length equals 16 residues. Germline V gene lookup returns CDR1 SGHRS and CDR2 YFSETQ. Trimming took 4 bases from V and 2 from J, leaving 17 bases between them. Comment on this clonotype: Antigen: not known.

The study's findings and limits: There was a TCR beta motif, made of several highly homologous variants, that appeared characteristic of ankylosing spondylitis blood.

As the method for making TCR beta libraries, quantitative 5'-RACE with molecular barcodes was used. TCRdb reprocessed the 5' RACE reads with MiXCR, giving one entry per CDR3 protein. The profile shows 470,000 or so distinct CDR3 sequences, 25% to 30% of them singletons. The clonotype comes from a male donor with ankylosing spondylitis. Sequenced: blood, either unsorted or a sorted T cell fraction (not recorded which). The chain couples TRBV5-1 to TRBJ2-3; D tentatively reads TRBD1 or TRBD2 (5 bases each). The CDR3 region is CASSRTRDGITDTQYF. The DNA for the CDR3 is TGCGCCAGCAGCCGCACACGGGACGGCATCACAGATACGCAGTATTTT.